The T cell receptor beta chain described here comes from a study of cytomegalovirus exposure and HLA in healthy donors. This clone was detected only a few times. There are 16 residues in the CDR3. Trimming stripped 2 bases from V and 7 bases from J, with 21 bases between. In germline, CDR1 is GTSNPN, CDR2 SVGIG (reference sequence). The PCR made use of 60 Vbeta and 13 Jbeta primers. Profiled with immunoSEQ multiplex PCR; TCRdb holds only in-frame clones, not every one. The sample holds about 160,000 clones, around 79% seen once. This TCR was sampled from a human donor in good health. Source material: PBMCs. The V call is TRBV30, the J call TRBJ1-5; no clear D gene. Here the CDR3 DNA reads TGTGCCTGGAGTTTTCCCGTCGGACGTGGAGGGCAGCCCCAGCATTTT. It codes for CAWSFPVGRGGQPQHF.